This T cell receptor (beta chain) comes out of a study of human T cells and chemical hapten exposure. Whole-study context: 2% DPC was applied to about 2 cm by about 2 cm of upper inner arm skin for sensitization. It was small differences in pooled library volume that mainly caused per-sample TCR yields to vary. Patients, predominantly female, presented with alopecia areata, totalis or universalis.

Time point given: patch test 1, 2 weeks after DPC sensitization. Treatment described: therapeutic diphenylcyclopropenone sensitization with weekly scalp DPC. Germline V lookup: CDR1 SGHAT, CDR2 FQNNGV. The CDR3 has 16 residues. Turning to this clonotype: An end of the junction does not agree with germline; a read error may underlie this.

As the library was built, unique molecular identifiers were attached to individual cDNA molecules. Each CDR3 protein is one row after TCRdb ran MiXCR on the RACE reads. The data contain tens of thousands of distinct CDR3 sequences, 9.3% of them singletons. Specimen: whole blood, collected in connection with sensitization to the hapten diphenylcyclopropenone (DPC). This chain joins TRBV11-2 and TRBJ2-1; 13 nucleotides align to TRBD2. The sequence was obtained from a woman in her forties with alopecia areata. Some clones in this sample may be carry-over from other donors' samples. CDR3 sequence reads: CASSFTSGGAYYEQFF. CDR3 bases: TGTGCCAGCAGCTTCACTAGCGGGGGGGCCTACTATGAGCAGTTCTTC.